The rows below give T cell receptor beta chains drawn from one sample of a study of early T cells in non-severe SARS-CoV-2 infection. TCRdb re-called the 5' RACE reads with MiXCR, one entry per CDR3 protein. The sample lists 46,000 or so distinct CDR3 sequences; approximately 4% were seen once. The sequencing sample was made of whole blood. These receptors were obtained from an adult who was a healthcare worker with PCR-confirmed SARS-CoV-2 infection or an uninfected control (not recorded which). Each CDR3 is given with its conserved first and last residue. D genes are given only for firm matches. Clone size is shown for a subset of rows, as once, few, many or a class of expanded clone.

j_gene: TRBJ2-7
d_gene: TRBD2
v_gene: TRBV6-5
abundance: many
CDR3aa: CASINTGGFYYEQYF
CDR3nt: TGTGCCAGCATTAATACGGGAGGGTTCTACTACGAGCAGTACTTC

j_gene: TRBJ2-1
d_gene: .
v_gene: TRBV7-8
abundance: many
CDR3aa: CASSPRVGLPPGEQFF
CDR3nt: TGTGCCAGCAGCCCTAGAGTCGGACTACCCCCAGGAGAGCAGTTCTTC

j_gene: TRBJ1-5
d_gene: .
v_gene: TRBV20-1
abundance: many
CDR3aa: CSAREPGRVSQPQHF
CDR3nt: TGCAGTGCTAGAGAGCCCGGGAGGGTTAGTCAGCCCCAGCATTTT

j_gene: TRBJ2-5
d_gene: .
v_gene: TRBV7-9
abundance: many
CDR3aa: CASRQERETQYF
CDR3nt: TGTGCCAGCAGACAAGAACGGGAGACCCAGTACTTC

j_gene: TRBJ2-5
d_gene: .
v_gene: TRBV6-5
abundance: .
CDR3aa: CASSPDQGSETQYF
CDR3nt: TGTGCCAGCAGTCCCGACCAGGGTTCTGAGACCCAGTACTTC

j_gene: TRBJ2-3
d_gene: .
v_gene: TRBV30
abundance: many
CDR3aa: CAWRKWSVGRSTDTQYF
CDR3nt: TGTGCCTGGAGAAAATGGTCGGTAGGACGAAGCACAGATACGCAGTATTTT

j_gene: TRBJ2-5
d_gene: .
v_gene: TRBV11-2
abundance: many
CDR3aa: CASSHRAWGTQYF
CDR3nt: TGTGCCAGCAGCCATCGGGCGTGGGGGACCCAGTACTTC

j_gene: TRBJ2-7
d_gene: TRBD1
v_gene: TRBV7-3
abundance: few
CDR3aa: CASSPPGQGYNEQYF
CDR3nt: TGTGCCAGCAGCCCCCCGGGACAGGGTTATAACGAGCAGTACTTC

j_gene: TRBJ1-1
d_gene: TRBD1
v_gene: TRBV11-2
abundance: .
CDR3aa: CASSPNLHRQGRTEAFF
CDR3nt: TGTGCCAGCAGCCCCAATCTCCACAGACAGGGGAGGACTGAAGCTTTCTTT

j_gene: TRBJ2-5
d_gene: .
v_gene: TRBV6-5
abundance: many
CDR3aa: CASSYGGAVQETQYF
CDR3nt: TGTGCCAGCAGTTACGGTGGGGCAGTCCAAGAGACCCAGTACTTC

j_gene: TRBJ2-5
d_gene: TRBD1
v_gene: TRBV10-2
abundance: .
CDR3aa: CASSDDTGEETQYF
CDR3nt: TGCGCCAGCAGTGACGATACAGGGGAAGAGACCCAGTACTTC

j_gene: TRBJ2-1
d_gene: .
v_gene: TRBV13
abundance: many
CDR3aa: CASSLTMNHDEQFF
CDR3nt: TGTGCCAGCAGCTTAACTATGAATCACGATGAGCAGTTCTTC

j_gene: TRBJ1-1
d_gene: .
v_gene: TRBV6-6
abundance: .
CDR3aa: CASSYGTLDVFF
CDR3nt: TGTGCCAGCAGTTACGGGACACTGGATGTTTTCTTT

j_gene: TRBJ1-1
d_gene: TRBD1
v_gene: TRBV20-1
abundance: many
CDR3aa: CSARGQGVLGTEAFF
CDR3nt: TGCAGTGCAAGGGGCCAGGGGGTGTTGGGCACTGAAGCTTTCTTT

j_gene: TRBJ1-6
d_gene: .
v_gene: TRBV7-9
abundance: few
CDR3aa: CARNRSSYNSPLHF
CDR3nt: TGTGCCAGAAACAGGAGCTCCTATAATTCACCCCTCCACTTT

j_gene: TRBJ1-1
d_gene: .
v_gene: TRBV9
abundance: many
CDR3aa: CASSVAGAGGNTEAFF
CDR3nt: TGTGCCAGCAGCGTAGCGGGAGCGGGGGGAAACACTGAAGCTTTCTTT

j_gene: TRBJ2-1
d_gene: .
v_gene: TRBV7-6
abundance: medium-sized
CDR3aa: CASSLGRGSSYNEQFF
CDR3nt: TGTGCCAGCAGCTTAGGACGGGGAAGCTCCTACAATGAGCAGTTCTTC

j_gene: TRBJ2-7
d_gene: TRBD2
v_gene: TRBV6-1
abundance: .
CDR3aa: CASRRGTGGRAVWQYF
CDR3nt: TGTGCCAGCAGGAGGGGCACGGGCGGGAGGGCCGTATGGCAGTACTTC

j_gene: TRBJ2-1
d_gene: .
v_gene: TRBV7-9
abundance: few
CDR3aa: CASSSWGDHEQFF
CDR3nt: TGTGCCAGCAGCTCCTGGGGGGACCATGAGCAGTTCTTC

j_gene: TRBJ1-1
d_gene: .
v_gene: TRBV19
abundance: many
CDR3aa: CASSMGGHMNTEAFF
CDR3nt: TGTGCCAGTAGTATGGGGGGACATATGAACACTGAAGCTTTCTTT

j_gene: TRBJ2-1
d_gene: TRBD2
v_gene: TRBV10-3
abundance: few
CDR3aa: CAISLMTSVNEQFF
CDR3nt: TGTGCCATCAGTCTAATGACTAGCGTCAATGAGCAGTTCTTC

j_gene: TRBJ2-1
d_gene: .
v_gene: TRBV12-3/TRBV12-4
abundance: few
CDR3aa: CASSAAPEQFF
CDR3nt: TGTGCCAGCAGTGCCGCTCCGGAGCAGTTCTTC

j_gene: TRBJ2-1
d_gene: TRBD2
v_gene: TRBV7-2
abundance: many
CDR3aa: CASSRAGAEQFF
CDR3nt: TGTGCCAGCAGTCGAGCGGGGGCGGAGCAGTTCTTC

j_gene: TRBJ2-6
d_gene: TRBD1
v_gene: TRBV29-1
abundance: .
CDR3aa: CSVRQGASGANVLTF
CDR3nt: TGCAGCGTGCGACAGGGGGCTTCTGGGGCCAACGTCCTGACTTTC

j_gene: TRBJ2-7
d_gene: TRBD1
v_gene: TRBV5-5
abundance: many
CDR3aa: CASSLTRDRAYEQYF
CDR3nt: TGTGCCAGCAGCTTGACACGGGACAGGGCTTACGAGCAGTACTTC

j_gene: TRBJ1-1
d_gene: TRBD1
v_gene: TRBV10-3
abundance: .
CDR3aa: CAISDLPAEGTGNTEAFF
CDR3nt: TGTGCCATCAGTGACCTTCCCGCGGAGGGGACAGGGAACACTGAAGCTTTCTTT

j_gene: TRBJ2-3
d_gene: .
v_gene: TRBV6-6
abundance: few
CDR3aa: CASSPSEDTQYF
CDR3nt: TGTGCCAGCAGCCCTTCGGAGGATACGCAGTATTTT

j_gene: TRBJ2-1
d_gene: TRBD2
v_gene: TRBV11-2
abundance: many
CDR3aa: CASSLDLPGTSGRVEQFF
CDR3nt: TGTGCCAGCAGCTTAGATCTGCCAGGGACTAGCGGGAGAGTTGAGCAGTTCTTC

j_gene: TRBJ2-1
d_gene: .
v_gene: TRBV12-3/TRBV12-4
abundance: many
CDR3aa: CASSLGRAPNNEQFF
CDR3nt: TGTGCCAGCAGTTTGGGCAGGGCCCCTAACAATGAGCAGTTCTTC

j_gene: TRBJ2-3
d_gene: TRBD2
v_gene: TRBV7-8
abundance: many
CDR3aa: CASSNSGGPTSTDTQYF
CDR3nt: TGTGCCAGCAGCAATAGCGGGGGGCCAACTAGCACAGATACGCAGTATTTT

j_gene: TRBJ2-3
d_gene: .
v_gene: TRBV6-5
abundance: .
CDR3aa: CASRSIDTQYF
CDR3nt: TGTGCCAGCAGAAGCATTGATACGCAGTATTTT

j_gene: TRBJ1-2
d_gene: .
v_gene: TRBV11-2
abundance: many
CDR3aa: CASSLDVGNYGYTF
CDR3nt: TGTGCCAGCAGCTTAGATGTAGGGAACTATGGCTACACCTTC

j_gene: TRBJ2-7
d_gene: .
v_gene: TRBV10-3
abundance: many
CDR3aa: CAISPGSPSWEQYF
CDR3nt: TGTGCCATCAGCCCGGGATCTCCTTCATGGGAGCAGTACTTC

j_gene: TRBJ2-3
d_gene: TRBD2
v_gene: TRBV6-6
abundance: .
CDR3aa: CASSLAGGPDTQYF
CDR3nt: TGTGCCAGCAGTCTAGCGGGGGGGCCAGATACGCAGTATTTT

j_gene: TRBJ2-3
d_gene: TRBD2
v_gene: TRBV7-9
abundance: many
CDR3aa: CASSLLAGVPDTQYF
CDR3nt: TGTGCCAGCAGCTTACTAGCGGGAGTCCCAGATACGCAGTATTTT

j_gene: TRBJ2-2
d_gene: .
v_gene: TRBV19
abundance: many
CDR3aa: CASNTLGGHTGELFF
CDR3nt: TGTGCCAGTAACACACTCGGTGGTCACACCGGGGAGCTGTTTTTT

j_gene: TRBJ1-5
d_gene: .
v_gene: TRBV4-1
abundance: many
CDR3aa: CASSQEEDPNQPQHF
CDR3nt: TGCGCCAGCAGCCAAGAGGAGGACCCCAATCAGCCCCAGCATTTT

j_gene: TRBJ2-7
d_gene: .
v_gene: TRBV14
abundance: many
CDR3aa: CASSQVDGGRWYF
CDR3nt: TGTGCCAGCAGCCAAGTTGATGGGGGCCGGTGGTACTTC

j_gene: TRBJ2-3
d_gene: .
v_gene: TRBV24-1
abundance: many
CDR3aa: CATVGNRVNTQYF
CDR3nt: TGTGCCACCGTCGGGAACAGGGTGAATACGCAGTATTTT

j_gene: TRBJ2-5
d_gene: TRBD1
v_gene: TRBV15
abundance: once
CDR3aa: CATSRGQGQETQYF
CDR3nt: TGTGCCACCAGCAGAGGACAGGGCCAAGAGACCCAGTACTTC

j_gene: TRBJ1-1
d_gene: .
v_gene: TRBV5-1
abundance: many
CDR3aa: CASSLSGTPNTEAFF
CDR3nt: TGCGCCAGCAGCTTGTCGGGGACACCGAACACTGAAGCTTTCTTT

j_gene: TRBJ2-5
d_gene: .
v_gene: TRBV19
abundance: many
CDR3aa: CASSTNLGQETQYF
CDR3nt: TGTGCCAGTAGTACGAACCTGGGGCAAGAGACCCAGTACTTC

j_gene: TRBJ2-7
d_gene: TRBD2
v_gene: TRBV20-1
abundance: many
CDR3aa: CSARFGGEGYEQYF
CDR3nt: TGCAGTGCTAGATTCGGGGGGGAGGGCTACGAGCAGTACTTC

j_gene: TRBJ1-1
d_gene: TRBD1
v_gene: TRBV5-1
abundance: many
CDR3aa: CASSDGTGVKNTEAFF
CDR3nt: TGCGCCAGCAGCGACGGAACAGGGGTGAAGAACACTGAAGCTTTCTTT

j_gene: TRBJ1-4
d_gene: TRBD1
v_gene: TRBV2
abundance: many
CDR3aa: CASSVVGTGDEKLFF
CDR3nt: TGTGCCAGCAGTGTGGTTGGGACAGGGGATGAAAAACTGTTTTTT

j_gene: TRBJ2-7
d_gene: .
v_gene: TRBV6-6
abundance: .
CDR3aa: CASSNRGGMYEQYF
CDR3nt: TGTGCCAGCAGTAACAGGGGGGGAATGTACGAGCAGTACTTC

j_gene: TRBJ1-2
d_gene: .
v_gene: TRBV4-1
abundance: many
CDR3aa: CASSQDTGVDGYTF
CDR3nt: TGCGCCAGCAGCCAGGATACAGGAGTGGACGGCTACACCTTC

j_gene: TRBJ2-2
d_gene: .
v_gene: TRBV12-3/TRBV12-4
abundance: many
CDR3aa: CASSTGNTGELFF
CDR3nt: TGTGCCAGCAGTACGGGGAACACCGGGGAGCTGTTTTTT

j_gene: TRBJ1-1
d_gene: .
v_gene: TRBV7-9
abundance: many
CDR3aa: CATPTGVMNTEAFF
CDR3nt: TGTGCCACTCCGACGGGGGTTATGAACACTGAAGCTTTCTTT

j_gene: TRBJ1-3
d_gene: .
v_gene: TRBV7-8
abundance: .
CDR3aa: CASSSVPRVRSGNTIYF
CDR3nt: TGTGCCAGCAGCTCCGTGCCTAGGGTGCGCTCTGGAAACACCATATATTTT

j_gene: TRBJ2-2
d_gene: .
v_gene: TRBV2
abundance: .
CDR3aa: CASGQTDTGELFF
CDR3nt: TGTGCCAGTGGACAGACCGACACTGGGGAGCTGTTTTTT

j_gene: TRBJ2-7
d_gene: .
v_gene: TRBV30
abundance: many
CDR3aa: CAWSASPGHYEQYF
CDR3nt: TGTGCCTGGAGTGCTTCCCCCGGCCACTACGAGCAGTACTTC

j_gene: TRBJ2-3
d_gene: TRBD2
v_gene: TRBV5-1
abundance: many
CDR3aa: CASSLSSGGADTQYF
CDR3nt: TGCGCCAGCAGCTTGAGTAGCGGGGGGGCAGATACGCAGTATTTT

j_gene: TRBJ2-7
d_gene: .
v_gene: TRBV20-1
abundance: many
CDR3aa: CSASPGGAYEQYF
CDR3nt: TGCAGTGCCTCGCCCGGAGGGGCCTACGAGCAGTACTTC

j_gene: TRBJ1-4
d_gene: .
v_gene: TRBV6-5
abundance: many
CDR3aa: CASKRGSVGEKLFF
CDR3nt: TGTGCCAGCAAGAGGGGGAGTGTGGGCGAAAAACTGTTTTTT

j_gene: TRBJ1-6
d_gene: .
v_gene: TRBV5-1
abundance: many
CDR3aa: CASSLGRDNSPLHF
CDR3nt: TGCGCCAGCAGCCTGGGACGGGATAATTCACCCCTCCACTTT

j_gene: TRBJ2-1
d_gene: .
v_gene: TRBV11-3
abundance: many
CDR3aa: CASSLAVHNEQFF
CDR3nt: TGTGCCAGCAGCTTAGCGGTGCACAATGAGCAGTTCTTC